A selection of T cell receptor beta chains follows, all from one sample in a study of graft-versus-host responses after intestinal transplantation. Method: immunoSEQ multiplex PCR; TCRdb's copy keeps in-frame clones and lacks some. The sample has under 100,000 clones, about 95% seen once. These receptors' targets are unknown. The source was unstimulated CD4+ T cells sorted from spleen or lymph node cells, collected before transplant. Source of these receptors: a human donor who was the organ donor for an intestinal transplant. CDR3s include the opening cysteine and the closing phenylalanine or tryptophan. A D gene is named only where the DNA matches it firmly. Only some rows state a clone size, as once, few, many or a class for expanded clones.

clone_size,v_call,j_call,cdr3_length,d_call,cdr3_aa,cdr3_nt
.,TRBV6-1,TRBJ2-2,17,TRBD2,CASSEAAGGRYTGELFF,TGTGCCAGCAGTGAAGCGGCGGGGGGAAGGTACACCGGGGAGCTGTTTTTT
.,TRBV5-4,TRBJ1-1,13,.,CASSLTSNTEAFF,TGTGCCAGCAGCTTGACAAGTAACACTGAAGCTTTCTTT
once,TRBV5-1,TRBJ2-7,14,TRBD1,CASSLGQINYEQYF,TGCGCCAGCAGCCTGGGACAGATAAACTACGAGCAGTACTTC
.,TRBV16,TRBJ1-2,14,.,CASSQFKEPYGYTF,TGTGCCAGCAGCCAATTTAAAGAACCCTATGGCTACACCTTC
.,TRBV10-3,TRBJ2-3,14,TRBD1,CAISLDRGSDTQYF,TGTGCCATCAGCCTGGACAGGGGTTCAGATACGCAGTATTTT
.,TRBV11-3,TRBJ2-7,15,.,CASSLDLQGGTEQYF,TGTGCCAGCAGCTTAGATCTGCAAGGCGGGACAGAGCAGTACTTC
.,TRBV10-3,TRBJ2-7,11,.,CAIKNEYEQYF,TGTGCCATCAAAAACGAGTACGAGCAGTACTTC
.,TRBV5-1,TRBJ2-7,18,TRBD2,CASSLAPLGGDGLYEQYF,TGCGCCAGCAGCTTGGCCCCCCTTGGGGGGGATGGGTTGTACGAGCAGTACTTC
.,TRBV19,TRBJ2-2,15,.,CASSIPFWDAGELFF,TGTGCCAGTAGTATCCCCTTCTGGGACGCCGGGGAGCTGTTTTTT
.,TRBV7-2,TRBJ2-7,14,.,CASSGRSGDYEQYF,TGTGCCAGCAGCGGAAGAAGCGGAGACTACGAGCAGTACTTC
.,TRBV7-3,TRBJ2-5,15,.,CASSLGLGTQETQYF,TGTGCCAGCAGCTTAGGGCTTGGCACCCAAGAGACCCAGTACTTC
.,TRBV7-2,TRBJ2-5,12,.,CASSPPSKTQYF,TGTGCCAGCAGCCCGCCGTCTAAGACCCAGTACTTC
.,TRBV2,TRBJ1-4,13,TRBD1,CASGGQTNEKLFF,TGTGCCAGCGGGGGACAGACCAATGAAAAACTGTTTTTT
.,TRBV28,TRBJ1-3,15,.,CASSSRGTGGNTIYF,TGTGCCAGCAGTTCGCGCGGGACGGGGGGAAACACCATATATTTT
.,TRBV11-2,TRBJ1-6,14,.,CASSLILGGSPLHF,TGTGCCAGCAGCTTAATCCTAGGCGGCTCACCCCTCCACTTT
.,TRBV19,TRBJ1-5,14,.,CASSPWGDYQPQHF,TGTGCCAGTAGTCCATGGGGCGACTATCAGCCCCAGCATTTT
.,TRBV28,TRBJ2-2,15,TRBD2,CASTSGGQNTGELFF,TGTGCCAGCACAAGCGGGGGGCAAAACACCGGGGAGCTGTTTTTT
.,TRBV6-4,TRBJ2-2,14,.,CASSDEVNTGELFF,TGTGCCAGCAGTGATGAGGTTAACACCGGGGAGCTGTTTTTT
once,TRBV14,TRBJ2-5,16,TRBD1,CASSQYRGNPQETQYF,TGTGCCAGCAGCCAGTACAGGGGGAATCCACAAGAGACCCAGTACTTC
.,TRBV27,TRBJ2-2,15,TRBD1,CASGEGQGFTGELFF,TGTGCCAGCGGAGAGGGACAGGGATTTACCGGGGAGCTGTTTTTT
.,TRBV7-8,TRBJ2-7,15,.,CASSVRTGTAYEQYF,TGTGCCAGCAGCGTCAGGACCGGGACGGCGTACGAGCAGTACTTC
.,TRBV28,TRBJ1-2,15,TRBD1,CASSPRTGEVYGYTF,TGTGCCAGCAGCCCTAGGACAGGGGAGGTCTATGGCTACACCTTC
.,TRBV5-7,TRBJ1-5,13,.,CASTFGGNQPQHF,TGTGCCAGTACCTTCGGGGGCAATCAGCCCCAGCATTTT
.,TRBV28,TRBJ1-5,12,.,CASTLMGQPQHF,TGTGCCAGCACGCTAATGGGGCAGCCCCAGCATTTT
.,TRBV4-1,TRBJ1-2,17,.,CASSQDEDHPRSYGYTF,TGCGCCAGCAGCCAAGACGAGGACCACCCTCGATCCTATGGCTACACCTTC
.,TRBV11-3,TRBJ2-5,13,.,CASSLENSGTQYF,TGTGCCAGCAGCTTAGAAAACTCCGGGACCCAGTACTTC
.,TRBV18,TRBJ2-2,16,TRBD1,CASSPNRQGYTGELFF,TGTGCCAGCTCACCAAACCGACAGGGGTACACCGGGGAGCTGTTTTTT
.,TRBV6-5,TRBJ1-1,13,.,CASSSPGRTEAFF,TGTGCCAGCAGTTCCCCGGGGCGGACTGAAGCTTTCTTT
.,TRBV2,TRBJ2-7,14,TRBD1,CASSGTGYFGEQYF,TGTGCCAGCAGTGGGACAGGGTATTTCGGCGAGCAGTACTTC
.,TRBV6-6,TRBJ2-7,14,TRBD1,CASSGRDRGGEQYF,TGTGCCAGCAGCGGACGGGACAGGGGTGGCGAGCAGTACTTC
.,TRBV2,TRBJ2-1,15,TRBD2,CASRGGNRVYNEQFF,TGTGCCAGCAGGGGGGGGAATAGGGTTTACAATGAGCAGTTCTTC
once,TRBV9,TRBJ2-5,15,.,CVSSGRTGDQETQYF,TGTGTCAGCAGCGGGCGGACAGGCGATCAAGAGACCCAGTACTTC
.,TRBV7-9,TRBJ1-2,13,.,CASSLTENYGYTF,TGTGCCAGCAGCCTGACAGAAAACTATGGCTACACCTTC
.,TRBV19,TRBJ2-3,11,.,CASSIFDTQYF,TGTGCCAGTAGTATCTTCGATACGCAGTATTTT
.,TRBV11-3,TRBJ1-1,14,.,CASSFSPVNTEAFF,TGTGCCAGCAGCTTCTCTCCGGTGAACACTGAAGCTTTCTTT
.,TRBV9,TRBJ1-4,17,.,CASSVDGIGATNEKLFF,TGTGCCAGCAGCGTAGATGGAATAGGGGCAACTAATGAAAAACTGTTTTTT
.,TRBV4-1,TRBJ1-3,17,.,CASSQARGSFSGNTIYF,TGCGCCAGCAGCCAAGCCCGAGGGTCCTTCTCTGGAAACACCATATATTTT
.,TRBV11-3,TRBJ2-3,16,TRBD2,CASSLIGGGSTDTQYF,TGTGCCAGCAGCTTAATCGGCGGGGGGTCCACAGATACGCAGTATTTT
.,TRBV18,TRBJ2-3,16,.,CASSSTTTVGTDTQYF,TGTGCCAGCTCATCGACAACAACAGTGGGCACAGATACGCAGTATTTT
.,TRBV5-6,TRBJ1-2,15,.,CASSAWGGADYGYTF,TGTGCCAGCAGTGCTTGGGGGGGCGCGGACTATGGCTACACCTTC
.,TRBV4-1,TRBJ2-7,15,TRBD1,CASSHPGQGTYEQYF,TGCGCCAGCAGCCACCCGGGACAGGGGACCTACGAGCAGTACTTC
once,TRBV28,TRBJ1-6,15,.,CASSPGSGYNSPLHF,TGTGCCAGCAGCCCCGGATCTGGCTATAATTCACCCCTCCACTTT